Listed here are 20 T cell receptor beta chains from one sample, sequenced in a study of blood T cell repertoires in COVID-19. Method: immunoSEQ multiplex PCR; TCRdb's copy keeps in-frame clones and lacks some. This repertoire shows about 140,000 clones, roughly 89% found once; its top ten account for roughly 3.9%. Sequencing was carried out using PBMCs or T cells enriched from blood (not recorded which). The receptors come from a man aged 45 to 65 who had recovered from COVID-19.

This clone was seen once. V and J are TRBV3-1 (or the pseudogene TRBV3-2) and TRBJ1-1, with 7 bases that match TRBD1. The CDR3 extends over 14 amino acids. CDR1 and CDR2 from the germline V gene are LGHDT and YNNKEL (reference sequence). V was pared by 1 base and J by 3 bases, with 2 bases of the junction left unmatched. CDR3 coding DNA: TGTGCCAGCAGCCAAGGACAGGGCGACACTGAAGCTTTCTTT. Residues: CASSQGQGDTEAFF.

DNA of the CDR3: TGTGCCAGCAGCCCACGAGACGTAGGGACAGGTGAAGCTTTCTTT. It codes for CASSPRDVGTGEAFF. The gene calls are TRBV9 and TRBJ1-1, with 8 bases that match TRBD1. The ends lost 4 bases at V and 7 bases at J; junction bases unmatched: 12. The CDR3 runs to 15 residues. CDR1 is SGDLS, CDR2 YYNGEE, per germline.

The chain carries TRBV7-9 and TRBJ2-2; TRBD2 might be the D (6 bases). Trimming removed 5 bases at V and 2 bases at J, with 18 bases between. Germline loops: CDR1 SEHNR, CDR2 FQNEAQ (reference sequence). The CDR3 is 17 amino acids. CDR3 in amino acids: CASSTRVAGINTGELFF. For the CDR3, the DNA is TGTGCCAGCAGCACACGAGTGGCGGGGATCAACACCGGGGAGCTGTTTTTT.

This sequence joins TRBV5-1 and TRBJ1-5; D is possibly TRBD1 (6 bases). Germline V lookup: CDR1 SGHRS, CDR2 YFSETQ. CDR3 length equals 15 residues. Trimming took off 0 bases at V and 2 bases at J, with 9 bases between the two ends. For the CDR3, the DNA is TGCGCCAGCAGCTTGGTTTCAGGGGGCAATCAGCCCCAGCATTTT. It encodes CASSLVSGGNQPQHF.

The chain carries TRBV14 and TRBJ1-4, with unresolved D. V gave up 4 bases and J gave up 0 bases, with 9 bases separating them. The V gene's germline CDR1 is SGHDN and CDR2 FVKESK. This CDR3 is built from 15 residues. CDR3 in DNA: TGTGCCAGCAGCCCCCGCCAGGCAACTAATGAAAAACTGTTTTTT. It encodes CASSPRQATNEKLFF.

This clone turned up a few times. This sequence joins TRBV6-5 and TRBJ2-2; a possible D gene is TRBD2 (5 bases). The CDR3 spans 14 residues. Germline loops: CDR1 MNHEY, CDR2 SVGAGI. Deletions cut 6 bases from V and 0 bases from J, with 8 bases between. CDR3 sequence (DNA): TGTGCCAGCAGGTCCGGGACGAACACCGGGGAGCTGTTTTTT. This translates into CASRSGTNTGELFF.

The sample holds one count of this clone. The J gene is TRBJ2-5, the V gene TRBV3-1 (or the pseudogene TRBV3-2), with 8 bases matching TRBD2. The J segment lost 7 bases and the V segment lost 1 base, leaving 8 bases of the junction unmatched. Per germline, CDR1 LGHDT and CDR2 YNNKEL (reference sequence). The CDR3 covers 15 residues. The CDR3 bases are TGTGCCAGCAGCCAAGGGAGATCCCGGGGGGGGACCCAGTACTTC. As protein: CASSQGRSRGGTQYF.

The rearrangement joins TRBV6-5 to TRBJ1-1, with D unresolved. Looked up from germline, CDR1 is MNHEY and CDR2 is SVGAGI. Deletions cut 5 bases from V and 0 bases from J, with 7 bases between. The CDR3 contains 13 residues. The CDR3 DNA follows: TGTGCCAGCAGTCGACAAGTGAACACTGAAGCTTTCTTT. It yields the protein CASSRQVNTEAFF.

J is TRBJ2-7 and V is TRBV3-1 (or the pseudogene TRBV3-2), with D possibly matching TRBD1 (6 bases). CDR1 and CDR2 from the germline V gene are LGHDT and YNNKEL (reference sequence). CDR3 size: 14 residues. Trimming removed 2 bases at V and 7 bases at J, with 15 bases between. The CDR3 sequence is CASSQYDRMGEQYF. The CDR3, as DNA: TGTGCCAGCAGCCAATACGACAGGATGGGAGAGCAGTACTTC.

The chain has TRBV12-3 or TRBV12-4 and TRBJ1-2, with 8 bases lining up with TRBD1. The length of the CDR3 is 13 residues. The J segment lost 6 bases and the V segment lost 3 bases, leaving 3 bases of the junction unmatched. The CDR3 loop reads CASSFGQGHGYTF. Written as DNA, the CDR3 is TGTGCCAGCAGTTTCGGACAGGGTCATGGCTACACCTTC.

The chain uses TRBV21-1 and TRBJ1-2; the DNA was not compared with TRBD1, the D call given in the table. TRBV21-1 is tagged as a pseudogene. CDR3 length equals 19 residues. CDR3 DNA: TGTGCCAGCAGCAACAAAGGGTTAAAAGGGACAGGGAGAGGGGAGGGCTACACCTTC. Its protein is CASSNKGLKGTGRGEGYTF.

This clone was recorded a few times. The J gene is TRBJ1-3, the V gene TRBV5-4, with 7 nucleotides matching TRBD1. The CDR3 length is 16 residues. The V gene's germline CDR1 is SGHNT and CDR2 YYREEE (reference sequence). The V segment lost 5 bases and the J segment 1 base; nucleotides outside the gene matches: 9. The CDR3 region is CASSSLTGRSGNTIYF. For the CDR3, the DNA is TGTGCCAGCAGTTCCCTGACAGGGAGGTCTGGAAACACCATATATTTT.

The CDR3 loop reads CASTMDRGQKETQYF. CDR3 bases: TGTGCCAGCACTATGGACAGGGGACAGAAAGAGACCCAGTACTTC. This rearrangement joins TRBV5-4 to TRBJ2-5; 9 nucleotides align to TRBD1. Trimming took 6 bases from V and 3 from J; bases not matched to a gene: 9. The CDR3 spans 15 residues. CDR1 is SGHNT, CDR2 YYREEE, per germline (reference sequence).

The chain employs TRBV9 and TRBJ2-3; D unresolved. The CDR3 is 15 amino acids. Looked up from germline, CDR1 is SGDLS and CDR2 is YYNGEE. Trimming cost V 3 bases and J 0 bases, with 11 bases left between them. The CDR3 here is CASSGDWISTDTQYF. The CDR3 nucleotides read TGTGCCAGCAGCGGCGACTGGATTAGCACAGATACGCAGTATTTT.

V and J are TRBV5-8 and TRBJ2-5; TRBD2 is a possible D gene (5 bases). The CDR3 spans 16 residues. CDR1 SGHTS and CDR2 YDEGEE come from the germline V gene. V shed 1 base and J shed 3 bases, with 16 bases lying between them. The CDR3 here is CASSLRGIMGKETQYF. In DNA form, the CDR3 reads TGTGCCAGCAGCTTGCGGGGAATTATGGGGAAAGAGACCCAGTACTTC.

V is TRBV5-6 and J is TRBJ2-7; 7 bases map to TRBD1. CDR1 and CDR2 from the germline V gene are SGHDT and YYEEEE. After removal of 3 bases from V and 5 bases from J, the junction contained 8 bases not matched to a gene. This CDR3 contains 14 residues. The CDR3 coding sequence is TGTGCCAGCAGCTCTAGACAGGGAACCCACGAGCAGTACGTC. Protein: CASSSRQGTHEQYV.

The V gene is TRBV6-5, the J gene TRBJ1-1; 12 bases match TRBD1. Per germline, CDR1 MNHEY and CDR2 SVGAGI. The CDR3 consists of 14 residues. J lost 5 bases, V lost 6 bases, and 4 bases had no gene match. The CDR3 nucleotides read TGTGCCAGCAGACGGGGACAGGGGGCGACTGAAGCTTTCTTT. Protein sequence: CASRRGQGATEAFF.

This chain uses TRBV7-6 with TRBJ1-2; D perhaps matches TRBD1 (5 bases). Germline V gene lookup returns CDR1 SGHVS and CDR2 FNYEAQ. Trimming cost V 5 bases and J 8 bases, with 18 bases left between them. The CDR3 runs to 14 residues. CDR3 bases: TGTGCCAGCAGCACTCCTTGGGAGGGGAACGGCTACACCTTC. Translating gives CASSTPWEGNGYTF.

The rearrangement uses TRBV19 and TRBJ2-5, with D perhaps matching TRBD2 (5 bases). The CDR3 has 12 residues. The ends were cut back, 10 bases at V and 5 bases at J, with 14 bases in the middle. CDR1 is LNHDA and CDR2 is SQIVND in the germline V gene (reference sequence). The CDR3 DNA reads TGTGCCACCGGGGTAGGTGGGGAGACCCAGTACTTC. Translated, it gives CATGVGGETQYF.

The chain recombines TRBV7-2 with TRBJ1-3; TRBD1 might be the D (5 bases). Trimming took 3 bases from V and 0 from J, leaving 9 bases between them. The V gene's germline CDR1 is SGHTA and CDR2 FQGNSA. The CDR3 runs 15 residues. The CDR3 DNA is TGTGCCAGCAGCTTTAGACAGATCTCTGGAAACACCATATATTTT. Its protein is CASSFRQISGNTIYF.